This T cell receptor beta chain was profiled in a study of blood T cell repertoires in COVID-19. Turning to the study itself: PBMCs, B-cell-depleted T cells, or T cells were the source of the cDNA or gDNA that made up the material.

In the original workflow: Amplifying reference gene primers gave estimates of nucleated cell counts. Measured with immunoSEQ multiplex PCR; TCRdb has only the in-frame clones, and not every one. V, J and clone size were drawn from that table, and D and trimming were deduced from the DNA. The sample includes under 300,000 clones, 70% to 90% of them seen just once. Germline V gene sequence: CDR1 LNHDA, CDR2 SQIVND (reference sequence). The CDR3 spans 13 residues. V was shortened by 10 bases and J by 0 bases, with 7 bases between the two germline ends. This sequence joins TRBV19 and TRBJ2-6; no clear D gene. The TCR originated in a woman in her twenties or thirties with active or convalescent COVID-19. The specimen was peripheral blood. This CDR3 reads CATKNSGANVLTF. CDR3 DNA: TGTGCCACAAAAAACTCTGGGGCCAACGTCCTGACTTTC. The full variable domain, in which reference TRBV19 and TRBJ2-6 provide the parts outside the CDR3, is DGGITQSPKYLFRKEGQNVTLSCEQNLNHDAMYWYRQDPGQGLRLIYYSQIVNDFQKGDIAEGYSVSREKKESFPLTVTSAQKNPTAFYLCATKNSGANVLTFGAGSRLTVL.